These 23 T cell receptor beta chains were sequenced from one sample in a study of radiotherapy plus CTLA-4 blockade in lung cancer. TCRdb keeps only in-frame clones here, not all; method: immunoSEQ multiplex PCR. In the table there are approximately 89,000 clones, 78% of which are singletons. The sample consisted of peripheral blood, taken from a patient treated with radiotherapy plus ipilimumab. Receptor source: a human donor with non-small cell lung cancer who had a partial response to radiotherapy plus ipilimumab. Some clones in this sample may be carry-over from other donors' samples.

The genes are TRBV29-1 and TRBJ1-4, with D unclear. This CDR3 spans 11 amino acids. V lost 7 bases to trimming and J lost 7 bases, with 10 bases between them. Per germline, CDR1 SQVTM and CDR2 ANQGSEA. The CDR3 region has the DNA TGCAGCGCCAGGACTCTTGAAAAACTGTTTTTT. It encodes CSARTLEKLFF. The full variable domain, in which reference TRBV29-1 and TRBJ1-4 provide the parts outside the CDR3, is SAVISQKPSRDICQRGTSLTIQCQVDSQVTMMFWYRQQPGQSLTLIATANQGSEATYESGFVIDKFPISRPNLTFSTLTVSNMSPEDSSIYLCSARTLEKLFFGSGTQLSVL.

V gene TRBV6-4 combines with J gene TRBJ1-1; D remains unclear. V gave up 2 bases and J gave up 8 bases, with 12 bases separating them. The length of the CDR3 is 13 residues. CDR1 and CDR2 (germline): MRHNA, SNTAGT. The CDR3 protein is CASSDEVWSEAFF. The CDR3 DNA reads as TGTGCCAGCAGTGACGAGGTGTGGAGCGAAGCTTTCTTT.

The table lists this clone with a few counts. The chain recombines TRBV7-3 with TRBJ1-1; the match to TRBD1 covers 9 bases. The trim removed 5 bases at V and 0 bases at J, leaving 13 bases unmatched. Germline V lookup: CDR1 SGHTA, CDR2 FQGTGA. CDR3 length: 18 amino acids. The CDR3 DNA sequence: TGTGCCAGCAGCCTCCGTTCCGGGACAGGGAGGCTGAACACTGAAGCTTTCTTT. Translated: CASSLRSGTGRLNTEAFF. Full variable domain (remainder filled in from reference TRBV7-3 and TRBJ1-1): GAGVSQTPSNKVTEKGKYVELRCDPISGHTALYWYRQSLGQGPEFLIYFQGTGAADDSGLPNDRFFAVRPEGSVSTLKIQRTERGDSAVYLCASSLRSGTGRLNTEAFFGQGTRLTVV.

The CDR3 spells CASSLEGTGAMDEQFF. In DNA form, the CDR3 reads TGCGCCAGCAGCTTGGAAGGGACAGGGGCTATGGATGAGCAGTTCTTC. The rearrangement links TRBV5-1 to TRBJ2-1; 10 bases line up with TRBD1. The CDR3 has 16 amino acids. The junction had 8 bases not matched to a gene; V was cut back by 0 bases and J by 8 bases. Germline CDR1 and CDR2: SGHRS and YFSETQ.

This clone was observed a few times. This rearrangement joins TRBV28 to TRBJ1-2; D possibly corresponds to TRBD1 (6 bases). Between the trimmed V and J ends, which lost 5 bases and 0 bases, there was a span of 31 bases. CDR1 is MDHEN and CDR2 is SYDVKM in the germline V gene. The CDR3 extends over 21 amino acids. The CDR3 is CASSTSDRYRPYGIANYGYTF. The DNA for the CDR3 is TGTGCCAGCAGTACCTCGGACAGATACCGACCCTATGGGATAGCTAACTATGGCTACACCTTC.

This clone came up a few times. The chain is built from TRBV7-2 and TRBJ1-1; TRBD1 might be the D (6 bases). V gave up 3 bases and J gave up 4 bases, with 12 bases separating them. Germline V CDR1 and CDR2: SGHTA, FQGNSA. The CDR3 is 14 residues long. The DNA of the CDR3 is TGTGCCAGCAGCTTCGGGGGGCACGGCACTGAAGCTTTCTTT. It yields the protein CASSFGGHGTEAFF.

V gene TRBV29-1 combines with J gene TRBJ2-3; D call uncertain. The length of the CDR3 is 14 residues. CDR1 is SQVTM, CDR2 ANQGSEA, per germline. V shed 2 bases and J shed 4 bases, with 13 bases lying between them. The CDR3 sequence: CSVERRPSPDTQYF. As DNA, the CDR3 is TGCAGCGTTGAAAGGCGTCCTAGTCCAGATACGCAGTATTTT.

The genes are TRBV5-6 and TRBJ2-2; perhaps TRBD2 as D (6 bases). Per the germline V gene, CDR1 is SGHDT and CDR2 is YYEEEE. The CDR3 is 16 residues long. The V gene lost 4 bases and the J gene lost 5 bases, with 18 bases spanning the gap. CDR3 sequence reads: CASSGFGGVGTGELFF. DNA of the CDR3: TGTGCCAGCAGCGGATTTGGCGGGGTAGGGACCGGGGAGCTGTTTTTT.

This clone was found a few times. The V gene is TRBV11-2, the J gene TRBJ1-2; D is perhaps TRBD1 (6 bases). The CDR3 is made up of 14 amino acids. CDR1 and CDR2 (germline): SGHAT, FQNNGV. Trimming stripped 6 bases from V and 4 bases from J, with 15 bases between. The CDR3 loop reads CASSSTGSRYGYTF. The CDR3, as DNA: TGTGCCAGCAGTTCCACAGGGTCTCGCTATGGCTACACCTTC.

This clone was observed a single time. This chain links TRBV5-1 with TRBJ2-7; D call uncertain. Trimming cost V 1 base and J 0 bases, with 8 bases left between them. This CDR3 is 14 amino acids long. Germline V gene sequence: CDR1 SGHRS, CDR2 YFSETQ. In DNA, the CDR3 is TGCGCCAGCAGCTTGCATACAGACTCCTACGAGCAGTACTTC. The encoded protein is CASSLHTDSYEQYF.

The V and J genes are TRBV5-4 and TRBJ2-1, with 8 bases matching TRBD2. After removal of 3 bases from V and 8 bases from J, the junction contained 7 bases not matched to a gene. The length of the CDR3 is 14 residues. Germline-derived CDR1 and CDR2 are SGHNT and YYREEE (reference sequence). The CDR3 loop reads CASSSGGAWDEQFF. For the CDR3, the DNA is TGTGCCAGCAGCTCGGGGGGGGCCTGGGATGAGCAGTTCTTC.

V and J are TRBV11-2 and TRBJ2-1; D is perhaps TRBD2 (6 bases). The CDR3 spans 14 residues. Trimming took off 1 base at V and 10 bases at J, with 14 bases between the two ends. Per germline, CDR1 SGHAT and CDR2 FQNNGV. This CDR3 reads CASSLVTSSMEQFF. The CDR3, as DNA: TGTGCCAGCAGCTTAGTTACTAGCAGTATGGAGCAGTTCTTC.

This clone was seen just once. CDR3 loop: CASSPNLGTYQETQYF. The DNA of the CDR3 is TGTGCCAGCAGCCCTAATCTAGGAACGTACCAAGAGACCCAGTACTTC. V is TRBV7-2 and J is TRBJ2-5; D call uncertain. Germline lookup yields CDR1 SGHTA and CDR2 FQGNSA. The CDR3 covers 16 residues. Trimming took off 5 bases at V and 0 bases at J, with 16 bases between the two ends.

This clone has just a few counts. The chain couples TRBV7-8 to TRBJ1-5; weak D call: TRBD1 (6 bases). Germline V lookup: CDR1 SGHVS, CDR2 FQNEAQ. V lost 4 bases and J 16 bases, leaving 20 bases between the germline ends. The CDR3 spans 13 residues. The CDR3 region has the DNA TGTGCCAGCAGCTCCATTCCGGGGGGCGATTACCATTTT. Amino acid sequence: CASSSIPGGDYHF.

This clone was observed a handful of times. CDR3 loop: CASSYVSGAKNIQYF. The CDR3 nucleotides read TGTGCCAGCAGTTACGTTTCGGGAGCCAAAAACATTCAGTACTTC. The rearrangement uses TRBV6-6 and TRBJ2-4; D unresolved. The CDR3 has 15 amino acids. Germline V CDR1 and CDR2: MNHNY, SVGAGI (reference sequence). Trimming pared 2 bases from V and 0 bases from J, leaving 8 bases between.

This clone was seen a few times. V usage is TRBV7-2 and J usage is TRBJ2-7; the D gene is possibly TRBD2 (5 bases). V shed 1 base and J shed 1 base, with 14 bases lying between them. Germline V gene lookup returns CDR1 SGHTA and CDR2 FQGNSA. The CDR3 spans 16 residues. The chain's CDR3 is CASSLGAQRRSYEQYF. The CDR3 DNA reads TGTGCCAGCAGCTTAGGGGCCCAGCGGAGGTCCTACGAGCAGTACTTC.

In DNA form, the CDR3 reads TGTGCCAGCAGCCCTGGGACAGGGAGCACTGAAGCTTTCTTT. It specifies CASSPGTGSTEAFF. The J gene is TRBJ1-1, the V gene TRBV5-4, with TRBD1 identical over 9 bases. The J segment lost 4 bases and the V segment lost 4 bases, leaving 5 bases of the junction unmatched. The CDR3 consists of 14 residues. Germline CDR1 and CDR2: SGHNT and YYREEE (reference sequence).

The chain links TRBV7-3 to TRBJ2-2, with 12 bases identical to TRBD2. Germline values: CDR1 SGHTA, CDR2 FQGTGA. This CDR3 contains 18 residues. With V trimmed by 1 base and J by 6 bases, 9 bases remained unmatched. CDR3 nucleotides: TGTGCCAGCAGCTTAATCCCTAGCGGGAGGGCCATCGCCGGGGAGCTGTTTTTT. This sequence encodes CASSLIPSGRAIAGELFF.

In this sample, this clone turned up once. V and J are TRBV30 and TRBJ1-3, with 7 bases lining up with TRBD1. The CDR3 is 18 amino acids. Germline loops: CDR1 GTSNPN, CDR2 SVGIG (reference sequence). V shed 1 base and J 0 bases; nucleotides not matched to a gene: 12. The DNA for the CDR3 is TGTGCCTGGAGTGGACAGGGTCAAGTGCGGTCCTCTGGAAACACCATATATTTT. Translating gives CAWSGQGQVRSSGNTIYF.

The chain recombines TRBV9 with TRBJ1-6, with D maybe TRBD1 (5 bases). Germline CDR1 SGDLS, CDR2 YYNGEE. Trimming shortened V by 0 bases and J by 10 bases, and 8 bases separated the two germline ends. This CDR3 spans 13 amino acids. CDR3 amino acids: CASSVGEGSPLHF. CDR3 DNA sequence: TGTGCCAGCAGCGTAGGGGAGGGGTCACCCCTCCACTTT.

The chain carries TRBV6-5 and TRBJ2-2; 11 bases fit TRBD1. The CDR3 runs 14 residues. V gave up 8 bases and J gave up 8 bases; unmatched junction bases: 7. Germline assignment: CDR1 MNHEY and CDR2 SVGAGI. CDR3 region: CASHRDRGSGELFF. The DNA of the CDR3 is TGTGCCAGCCACCGGGACAGGGGGTCGGGGGAGCTGTTTTTT.

The gene calls are TRBV7-9 and TRBJ2-7; D may be TRBD1 (5 bases). This CDR3 has 12 residues. Trimming took 5 bases from V and 2 from J, leaving 7 bases between them. The germline V gene has CDR1 SEHNR and CDR2 FQNEAQ (reference sequence). CDR3 amino acids: CASSPDTYEQYF. CDR3 sequence (DNA): TGTGCCAGCAGCCCGGACACCTACGAGCAGTACTTC. The full variable domain, with the rest looked up from reference TRBV7-9 and TRBJ2-7, is DTGVSQNPRHKITKRGQNVTFRCDPISEHNRLYWYRQTLGQGPEFLTYFQNEAQLEKSRLLSDRFSAERPKGSFSTLEIQRTEQGDSAMYLCASSPDTYEQYFGPGTRLTVT.

V is TRBV19 and J is TRBJ1-2; D call uncertain. V shed 5 bases and J shed 4 bases, with 11 bases lying between them. This CDR3 is built from 13 residues. Germline CDR1 LNHDA, CDR2 SQIVND (reference sequence). CDR3 sequence (DNA): TGTGCCAGTAGTGGCGGGGTTGCCTATGGCTACACCTTC. Translated: CASSGGVAYGYTF.